This T cell receptor (beta chain) appears in the sequencing data of a study of T-cell reconstitution after alpha-beta-depleted transplantation in children. The study's findings and limits: One year post-transplant, T-cell counts and diversity were largely derived from T cells produced anew. The origin of alpha-beta T cells about two months after transplant was reportedly several hundred expanded graft clones. Day-60 TCRbeta diversity that was high in some patients was derived from surviving recipient T cells and thymic progenitors.

Germline V gene data show CDR1 as SGHTA and CDR2 as FQGTGA. This CDR3 has 14 amino acids. V dropped 3 bases and J dropped 4 bases, with 12 bases sitting between them. This clonotype was found many times. Its cognate antigen is unknown. A library of TCRbeta sequences, prepared with unique molecular identifiers, was generated. TCRdb re-called the PCR reads with MiXCR, one entry per CDR3 protein. The sample contains approximately 250,000 distinct CDR3 sequences, about 25% of which appear only once. The chain uses TRBV7-3 and TRBJ1-1, with D possibly matching TRBD1 (5 bases). The starting material was PBMCs, obtained before TCRalphabeta/CD19-depleted stem cell transplant. The receptor was isolated from a girl aged 2-10 years with Fanconi anemia, due to receive a stem cell transplant. CDR3 bases: TGTGCCAGCAGCTTGGAGACAGTGGGCACTGAAGCTTTCTTT. Encoded protein: CASSLETVGTEAFF.